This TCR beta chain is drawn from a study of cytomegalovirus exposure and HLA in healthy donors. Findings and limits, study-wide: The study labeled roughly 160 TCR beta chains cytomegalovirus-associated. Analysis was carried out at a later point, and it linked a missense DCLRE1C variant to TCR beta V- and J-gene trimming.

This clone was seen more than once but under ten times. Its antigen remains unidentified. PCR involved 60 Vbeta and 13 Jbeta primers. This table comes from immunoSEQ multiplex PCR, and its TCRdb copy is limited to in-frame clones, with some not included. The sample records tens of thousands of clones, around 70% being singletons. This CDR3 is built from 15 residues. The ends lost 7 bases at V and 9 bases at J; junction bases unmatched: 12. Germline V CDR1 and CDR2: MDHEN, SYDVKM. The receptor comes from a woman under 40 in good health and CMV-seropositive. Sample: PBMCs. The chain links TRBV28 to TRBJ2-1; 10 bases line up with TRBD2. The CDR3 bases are TGTGCCAGCACCAAGTCCCTAGCGGGGGTTAGTGAGCAGTTCTTC. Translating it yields CASTKSLAGVSEQFF.